What follows are 29 T cell receptor beta chains derived from one specimen sequenced in a study of T cell responses to AZD1222 COVID-19 vaccine. Libraries were prepared by immunoSEQ multiplex PCR; TCRdb keeps only in-frame clonotypes and omits some of them. The data show roughly 150,000 clones, around 88% seen once. Here the sequenced sample was peripheral blood, taken 28 days after the second AZD1222 dose. These receptors were obtained from an adult who received the AZD1222 COVID-19 vaccine.

This clone is a singleton in its sample. CDR3 residues: CASSYGVAGNTIYF. CDR3 in DNA: TGTGCCAGCAGTTACGGGGTGGCGGGAAACACCATATATTTT. V and J are TRBV6-5 and TRBJ1-3, with no clear D. This CDR3 spans 14 amino acids. The germline CDR1 and CDR2 sequences are MNHEY and SVGAGI. V was trimmed by 2 bases and J by 4 bases, leaving 9 bases between them.

The genes are TRBV4-2 and TRBJ1-5; tentative D call: TRBD1 (5 bases). The germline V gene encodes CDR1 LGHNA and CDR2 YNFKEQ. The germline V and J ends were trimmed by 1 base and 1 base, with 11 bases remaining between them. There are 16 residues in the CDR3. CDR3 DNA: TGTGCCAGCAGCCAAGGGGGGTTGGGAAGCAATCAGCCCCAGCATTTT. Its translation is CASSQGGLGSNQPQHF.

J is TRBJ2-3 and V is TRBV30; maybe TRBD2 (6 bases). The CDR3 loop spans 13 amino acids. Germline CDR1 reads GTSNPN; CDR2 reads SVGIG (reference sequence). Between the trimmed V and J ends, which lost 3 bases and 2 bases, there was a span of 9 bases. The CDR3 loop is CAWSGGDTDTQYF. For the CDR3, the DNA is TGTGCCTGGAGCGGCGGGGACACAGATACGCAGTATTTT.

The V call is TRBV27, the J call TRBJ1-1; 8 nucleotides agree with TRBD1. CDR3 length: 14 amino acids. CDR1 and CDR2 (germline): MNHEY, SMNVEV (reference sequence). V lost 4 bases to trimming and J lost 6 bases; unmatched junction nucleotides: 7. The CDR3 sequence: CASSSGQGKPEAFF. DNA of the CDR3: TGTGCCAGCAGTTCCGGACAGGGTAAGCCTGAAGCTTTCTTT.

This sequence joins TRBV5-5 and TRBJ2-3; D not resolved. Deletions cut 3 bases from V and 6 bases from J, with 14 bases between. The CDR3 sequence is 14 residues long. Germline CDR1 reads SGHKS; CDR2 reads YYEKEE (reference sequence). CDR3 protein: CASSSPNRPDTQYF. Written as DNA, the CDR3 is TGTGCCAGCAGCTCCCCCAACCGGCCCGATACGCAGTATTTT. Full variable domain (rest looked up from reference TRBV5-5 and TRBJ2-3): DAGVTQSPTHLIKTRGQQVTLRCSPISGHKSVSWYQQVLGQGPQFIFQYYEKEERGRGNFPDRFSARQFPNYSSELNVNALLLGDSALYLCASSSPNRPDTQYFGPGTRLTVL.

The chain recombines TRBV7-9 with TRBJ1-6; D remains ambiguous. CDR3 length: 17 amino acids. Trimming stripped 4 bases from V and 9 bases from J, with 22 bases between. Germline CDR1 SEHNR, CDR2 FQNEAQ (reference sequence). CDR3 bases: TGTGCCAGCAGCTCCCCCCAGGTTTTGTCCACGGGTTCACCCCTCCACTTT. This gives the protein CASSSPQVLSTGSPLHF.

The chain recombines TRBV30 with TRBJ1-2, with D possibly being TRBD1 (6 bases). The CDR3 has 14 residues. Germline lookup yields CDR1 GTSNPN and CDR2 SVGIG (reference sequence). Trimming shortened V by 8 bases and J by 4 bases, and 20 bases separated the two germline ends. Written as DNA, the CDR3 is TGTGCCCGAGGGTTGGGGGCGCTTGGCTATGGCTACACCTTC. Protein: CARGLGALGYGYTF.

The gene calls are TRBV6-5 and TRBJ1-4, with D uncertain. V was pared by 5 bases and J by 7 bases, with 17 bases between. CDR1 MNHEY and CDR2 SVGAGI come from the germline V gene. This CDR3 has 15 amino acids. In DNA form, the CDR3 reads TGTGCCAGCAGTCCGGACGGGCTTGCGGTTGAAAAACTGTTTTTT. Translated: CASSPDGLAVEKLFF.

On this clone itself: Other nucleotide sequences from this sample produce the same CDR3. This rearrangement joins TRBV3-1 (or the pseudogene TRBV3-2) to TRBJ2-2; possible D gene TRBD2, 5 bases. The ends were cut back, 2 bases at V and 7 bases at J, with 8 bases in the middle. This CDR3 region has 13 residues. Germline V gene data show CDR1 as LGHDT and CDR2 as YNNKEL (reference sequence). The CDR3 DNA is TGTGCCAGCAGCCAACTAGGAGGCGGGGAGCTGTTTTTT. Its translation: CASSQLGGGELFF.

The rearrangement links TRBV6-2 or TRBV6-3 to TRBJ2-3; TRBD2 aligns across 9 bases. Germline trimming cut 4 bases from V and 4 bases from J; bases unmatched to any gene: 9. The CDR3 is 16 amino acids. Germline CDR1 reads MNHEY; CDR2 reads SVGEGT. CDR3 bases: TGTGCCAGCAGTTCGATAGCGGGGGCCATCCCAGATACGCAGTATTTT. It encodes CASSSIAGAIPDTQYF.

The CDR3 nucleotides read TGCAGCGTTGACAGGGGGGGGGATGAGCAGTTCTTC. Residues: CSVDRGGDEQFF. V is TRBV29-1 and J is TRBJ2-1; the D gene could be TRBD1 or TRBD2 (7 bases each). V shed 3 bases and J shed 8 bases, with 11 bases lying between them. The germline V gene encodes CDR1 SQVTM and CDR2 ANQGSEA. The CDR3 covers 12 residues.

The gene calls are TRBV5-6 and TRBJ2-2; TRBD1 or TRBD2 may be the D gene (5 bases each). The V and J ends lost 0 bases and 4 bases respectively, with 7 bases between them. In germline, CDR1 is SGHDT, CDR2 YYEEEE. This CDR3 spans 14 amino acids. CDR3 region: CASSLGGATGELFF. CDR3 DNA: TGTGCCAGCAGCTTGGGAGGGGCCACCGGGGAGCTGTTTTTT. Supplemented by reference TRBV5-6 and TRBJ2-2, the full variable domain reads DAGVTQSPTHLIKTRGQQVTLRCSPKSGHDTVSWYQQALGQGPQFIFQYYEEEERQRGNFPDRFSGHQFPNYSSELNVNALLLGDSALYLCASSLGGATGELFFGEGSRLTVL.

The chain employs TRBV4-1 and TRBJ1-2; D is uncertain. V lost 2 bases and J 8 bases, leaving 15 bases between the germline ends. CDR1 MGHRA and CDR2 YSYEKL come from the germline V gene. The CDR3 has 14 amino acids. In nucleotides, the CDR3 is TGCGCCAGCAGCCAACCTCAACGGGCGGGGGGCTACACCTTC. Protein sequence: CASSQPQRAGGYTF.

V is TRBV18 and J is TRBJ1-1; 7 bases map to TRBD1. CDR3 length: 13 residues. CDR1 KGHSH and CDR2 LQKENI come from the germline V gene. Trimming took 5 bases from V and 6 from J; bases not matched to a gene: 6. The CDR3 nucleotides read TGTGCCAGCTCATCGACAGGGTGGGCTGAAGCTTTCTTT. It yields the protein CASSSTGWAEAFF.

The chain joins TRBV6-4 to TRBJ2-1; D is perhaps TRBD1 (5 bases). Trimming removed 0 bases from V and 3 bases from J, with 6 bases in between. Germline V gives CDR1 MRHNA, CDR2 SNTAGT. The CDR3 spans 14 residues. In nucleotides, the CDR3 is TGTGCCAGCAGTGACTCGGGGCGCTACAATGAGCAGTTCTTC. It is translated as CASSDSGRYNEQFF.

The chain joins TRBV10-1 to TRBJ2-6; D gene unclear. Germline-derived CDR1 and CDR2 are WNHNN and SYGVQD (reference sequence). Trimming removed 6 bases from V and 0 bases from J, with 21 bases in between. There are 19 residues in the CDR3. The CDR3 loop is CASSGVRAVIHSGANVLTF. The CDR3 nucleotides read TGCGCCAGCAGCGGAGTCCGGGCAGTCATTCACTCTGGGGCCAACGTCCTGACTTTC.

This clone was counted only a few times. The chain combines TRBV6-2 or TRBV6-3 with TRBJ2-3; TRBD2 might be the D (6 bases). V lost 0 bases and J lost 1, with 14 bases in between. Germline CDR1 is MNHEY and CDR2 is SVGEGT. There are 17 residues in the CDR3. The CDR3 region has the DNA TGTGCCAGCAGTTACTCCGACGGGGGTGGAGGCACAGATACGCAGTATTTT. Protein sequence: CASSYSDGGGGTDTQYF.

This clone was seen only once. This chain links TRBV5-5 with TRBJ2-7; D tentatively fits TRBD1 or TRBD2 (5 bases each). Germline V gene sequence: CDR1 SGHKS, CDR2 YYEKEE (reference sequence). Between the trimmed V and J ends, which lost 4 bases and 10 bases, there was a span of 18 bases. The length of the CDR3 is 13 residues. The CDR3 here is CASSAGTTEKQYF. The CDR3, as DNA: TGTGCCAGCAGCGCCGGGACCACGGAAAAACAGTACTTC.

J is TRBJ1-1 and V is TRBV4-2; D gene ambiguous. Germline V CDR1 and CDR2: LGHNA, YNFKEQ. The length of the CDR3 is 15 residues. Trimming cost V 0 bases and J 2 bases, with 10 bases left between them. CDR3 residues: CASSQEGGYNTEAFF. The CDR3 coding sequence is TGTGCCAGCAGCCAAGAAGGCGGATATAACACTGAAGCTTTCTTT.

This clone appeared once. The V gene is TRBV7-8, the J gene TRBJ1-6, with D perhaps TRBD1 (6 bases). Germline CDR1 and CDR2: SGHVS and FQNEAQ. V lost 3 bases to trimming and J lost 0 bases, with 9 bases between them. The CDR3 is made up of 16 amino acids. The CDR3 here is CASSLWDTSYNSPLHF. The CDR3 coding sequence is TGTGCCAGCAGCTTGTGGGACACCTCCTATAATTCACCCCTCCACTTT.

The chain joins TRBV7-9 to TRBJ2-3; unclear D gene. The germline CDR1 and CDR2 sequences are SEHNR and FQNEAQ (reference sequence). CDR3 size: 12 residues. Trimming shortened V by 5 bases and J by 6 bases, and 9 bases separated the two germline ends. CDR3 nucleotides: TGTGCCAGCAGCGAGACCCTTGATACGCAGTATTTT. It yields the protein CASSETLDTQYF.

The chain combines TRBV3-1 (or the pseudogene TRBV3-2) with TRBJ1-2; a weak D match, TRBD1 (5 bases). The V end was cut by 6 bases, the J end by 6 bases, with 20 bases between. From germline, CDR1 is LGHDT and CDR2 YNNKEL (reference sequence). CDR3 length equals 15 residues. The CDR3 coding sequence is TGTGCCAGCAGGGCAGACAGTAGGATATTCGATGGCTACACCTTC. It yields the protein CASRADSRIFDGYTF.

This clone was recorded only once. CDR3 amino acids: CASSTGQPYGYTF. CDR3 DNA: TGTGCCAGCAGTACCGGGCAACCCTATGGCTACACCTTC. The V gene is TRBV12-3 or TRBV12-4, the J gene TRBJ1-2; unclear D gene. Trimming took off 5 bases at V and 4 bases at J, with 11 bases between the two ends. The CDR3 totals 13 residues.

V and J are TRBV18 and TRBJ2-2; D is ambiguous. The germline CDR1 and CDR2 sequences are KGHSH and LQKENI. This CDR3 comprises 15 residues. V lost 4 bases to trimming and J lost 6 bases, with 15 bases between them. The DNA of the CDR3 is TGTGCCAGCTCACTCATATCCCCCTCGGCCGGGGAGCTGTTTTTT. Its translation is CASSLISPSAGELFF. The full variable domain, rest sourced from reference TRBV18 and TRBJ2-2, is NAGVMQNPRHLVRRRGQEARLRCSPMKGHSHVYWYRQLPEEGLKFMVYLQKENIIDESGMPKERFSAEFPKEGPSILRIQQVVRGDSAAYFCASSLISPSAGELFFGEGSRLTVL.

This chain uses TRBV7-2 with TRBJ1-3, with 10 nucleotides matching TRBD1. In germline, CDR1 is SGHTA, CDR2 FQGNSA. This CDR3 spans 16 amino acids. Trimming at V came to 5 bases and at J to 2 bases, leaving 6 bases not matched to a gene. CDR3 nucleotides: TGTGCCAGCAGCACCCTCGGACAGGGGGCTGGAAACACCATATATTTT. Protein sequence: CASSTLGQGAGNTIYF.

The chain carries TRBV19 and TRBJ2-2, with 8 positions matching TRBD1. V gave up 3 bases and J gave up 4 bases; unmatched junction bases: 4. CDR1 is LNHDA and CDR2 is SQIVND in the germline V gene (reference sequence). CDR3 length equals 15 residues. The CDR3 spells CASSIGTGITGELFF. CDR3 nucleotide sequence: TGTGCCAGTAGTATCGGGACAGGTATCACCGGGGAGCTGTTTTTT. The variable domain in full, completed from reference TRBV19 and TRBJ2-2, reads DGGITQSPKYLFRKEGQNVTLSCEQNLNHDAMYWYRQDPGQGLRLIYYSQIVNDFQKGDIAEGYSVSREKKESFPLTVTSAQKNPTAFYLCASSIGTGITGELFFGEGSRLTVL.

The chain employs TRBV2 and TRBJ2-7; TRBD1 matches 7 bases. Germline CDR1 SNHLY, CDR2 FYNNEI. V trimming: 3 bases; J trimming: 2 bases; junction bases outside the gene matches: 7. This CDR3 is built from 15 residues. CDR3 bases: TGTGCCAGCAGTGAGGGGACAGCGCTTACCTACGAGCAGTACTTC. Protein product: CASSEGTALTYEQYF.

The rearrangement uses TRBV4-2 and TRBJ2-5, with 9 positions matching TRBD1. V shed 1 base, J shed 2 bases, and the junction held 5 bases outside the gene matches. Germline CDR1 is LGHNA and CDR2 is YNFKEQ. This CDR3 region has 16 residues. The CDR3 region is CASSQGGQGRQETQYF. CDR3 bases: TGTGCCAGCAGCCAAGGGGGACAGGGAAGGCAAGAGACCCAGTACTTC.

Regarding this clone: At the DNA level, this CDR3 is encoded by other sequences in the same sample as well. The rearrangement links TRBV5-1 to TRBJ2-7, with 10 bases matching TRBD1. CDR3 length: 13 residues. The trim removed 4 bases at V and 3 bases at J, leaving 1 base unmatched. In germline, CDR1 is SGHRS, CDR2 YFSETQ. In nucleotides, the CDR3 is TGCGCCAGCAGCGGGGACAGGGGCTACGAGCAGTACTTC. Translated, it gives CASSGDRGYEQYF.